This record concerns one TCR beta chain sequence. The antigen remains undetermined. This CDR3 region has 15 residues. The V gene lost 7 bases and the J gene lost 3 bases, with 17 bases spanning the gap. Germline V lookup: CDR1 LNHNV, CDR2 YYDKDF (reference sequence). The data were taken from a study of T cells in localized non-small cell lung cancer. Points from the study as a whole: Median approximately 50 top-100 tumor clones were shared with paired adjacent lung.

TCRdb keeps only in-frame clones here, not all; method: immunoSEQ multiplex PCR. The sample consists of some 82,000 clones, roughly 75% of them appearing once. The chain couples TRBV15 to TRBJ2-3; D possibly corresponds to TRBD2 (5 bases). Sequenced material: PBMCs, taken before any cancer treatment. This TCR was recovered from a man between 40 and 70 years old with stage II squamous cell lung carcinoma. CDR3 amino acids: CATTVGGSRTDTQYF. DNA for the CDR3: TGTGCCACCACCGTGGGCGGGTCCCGGACAGATACGCAGTATTTT. Using reference TRBV15 and TRBJ2-3 for the parts outside the CDR3, the full variable domain is DAMVIQNPRYQVTQFGKPVTLSCSQTLNHNVMYWYQQKSSQAPKLLFHYYDKDFNNEADTPDNFQSRRPNTSFCFLDIRSPGLGDTAMYLCATTVGGSRTDTQYFGPGTRLTVL.